The clone carrying this TCR beta chain showed up just once. Time point indicated: pretreatment peripheral blood. This entry belongs to a study of PD-L1 blockade in urothelial cancer. The assay was immunoSEQ multiplex PCR, and TCRdb's table has in-frame clones only and misses some. The sample records some 71,000 clones, just under 85% being singletons. The sequences come from PBMCs, collected around atezolizumab (anti-PD-L1) treatment. The sequence was collected from a man aged 40-50 years with urothelial cancer.

The CDR3 region is CASSFGPDRVDTDTQYF. The DNA for the CDR3 is TGTGCCAGCAGCTTTGGACCGGACAGGGTGGACACAGATACGCAGTATTTT. The chain couples TRBV7-9 to TRBJ2-3; 8 bases are shared with TRBD1. The germline V gene has CDR1 SEHNR and CDR2 FQNEAQ (reference sequence). V gave up 3 bases and J gave up 2 bases; unmatched junction bases: 10. This CDR3 has 17 amino acids.